This T cell receptor beta chain is drawn from a study of blood T cells in healthy people across ages. A second roughly 6 to 11 cycle PCR used barcoded and J-beta primers. TCRdb redid the calling of the 5' RACE reads with MiXCR, one entry per CDR3 protein. The data show hundreds of thousands of distinct CDR3 sequences, 25% seen once. Germline CDR1 is MNHEY and CDR2 is SVGEGT. Trimming stripped 1 base from V and 5 bases from J, with 20 bases between. The CDR3 consists of 17 residues. Total RNA was extracted at no less than 5.5 micrograms per sample. This clonotype was counted between two and nine times. This sample also appeared in a second study, on T cells of mothers and their children.

V gene TRBV6-2 or TRBV6-3 combines with J gene TRBJ2-5, with D possibly called TRBD1 or TRBD2 (5 bases each). Sequencing was done on a sample of blood. The clonotype comes from a boy between 10 and 17 years old in good health. CDR3 DNA sequence: TGTGCCAGCAGTTACTTTCCTAGAGGGACCTCTGGGGAGACCCAGTACTTC. Its protein is CASSYFPRGTSGETQYF.